This paragraph reports one TCR beta chain. What it binds is unknown. The CDR3 contains 13 residues. Between the trimmed V and J ends, which lost 1 base and 4 bases, there was a span of 6 bases. From germline, CDR1 is LNHDA and CDR2 SQIVND (reference sequence). The source of the sample is a study of graft-versus-host responses after intestinal transplantation. Across the study: Recipients obtained multivisceral, liver-intestinal, or isolated intestinal transplants.

The protocol was immunoSEQ multiplex PCR, while the TCRdb copy is restricted to in-frame clones and leaves out a portion. The data hold some 87,000 clones, with about 93% observed a single time. Points from the study as a whole: High graft-versus-host to host-versus-graft clonal ratios were found in allografts of patients who had graft-donor T cell macrochimerism. Association was observed between peak circulating GvH clone levels and early post-transplant HvG declines. Recipient marrow contained GvH clones, some of which appeared first in ileum or blood.

This TCR was recovered from a human donor who was the organ donor for an intestinal transplant. The sample here was unstimulated CD8+ T cells sorted from spleen or lymph node cells, taken before transplant. The gene calls are TRBV19 and TRBJ2-3; D not certain. CDR3 in amino acids: CASSIGSPDTQYF. Here the CDR3 DNA reads TGTGCCAGTAGTATAGGCAGTCCAGATACGCAGTATTTT.